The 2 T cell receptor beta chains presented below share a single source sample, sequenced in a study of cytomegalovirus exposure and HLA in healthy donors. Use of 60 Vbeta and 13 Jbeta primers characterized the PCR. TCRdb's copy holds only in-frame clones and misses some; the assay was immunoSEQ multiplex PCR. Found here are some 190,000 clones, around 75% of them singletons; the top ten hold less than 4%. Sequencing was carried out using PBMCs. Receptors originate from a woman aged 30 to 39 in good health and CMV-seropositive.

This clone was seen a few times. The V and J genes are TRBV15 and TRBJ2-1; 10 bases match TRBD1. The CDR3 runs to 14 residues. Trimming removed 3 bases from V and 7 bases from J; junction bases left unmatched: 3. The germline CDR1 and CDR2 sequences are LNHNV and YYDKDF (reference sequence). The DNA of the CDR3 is TGTGCCACCAGCAGTCCGGGACAGGGGAATGAGCAGTTCTTC. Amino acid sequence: CATSSPGQGNEQFF.

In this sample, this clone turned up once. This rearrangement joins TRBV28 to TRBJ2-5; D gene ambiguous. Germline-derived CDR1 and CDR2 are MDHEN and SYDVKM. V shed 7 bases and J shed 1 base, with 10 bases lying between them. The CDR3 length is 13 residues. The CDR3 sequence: CASTQELQETQYF. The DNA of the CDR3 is TGTGCCAGCACCCAAGAACTCCAAGAGACCCAGTACTTC.